One and the same sample provided the 24 T cell receptor beta chains below, sequenced in a study of T cells in Graves' hyperthyroidism and ophthalmopathy. The investigators amplified TCR beta CDR3 regions from RNA transcripts. The HTBI primer set was used in a first-round RT-PCR of the TCR CDR3. TCRdb passed the multiplex PCR reads through MiXCR, listing each CDR3 protein once. The sample lists around 210,000 distinct CDR3 sequences, about a sixth occurring once. The sequenced sample consisted of blood. The receptors originated from a woman aged 45-60 years with Graves' hyperthyroidism.

The V and J genes are TRBV7-9 and TRBJ1-5; D gene unclear. The CDR3 sequence is 11 residues long. Germline CDR1 reads SEHNR; CDR2 reads FQNEAQ (reference sequence). The V and J ends lost 4 bases and 8 bases respectively, with 6 bases between them. CDR3: CASSSGEPQHF. CDR3 DNA: TGTGCCAGCAGCTCCGGAGAGCCCCAGCATTTT.

In its sample, this clonotype was seen many times. The V gene is TRBV10-1, the J gene TRBJ2-1, with 11 bases fitting TRBD1. The CDR3 contains 16 residues. The junction had 5 bases not matched to a gene; V was cut back by 1 base and J by 6 bases. CDR1 and CDR2 (germline): WNHNN, SYGVQD (reference sequence). The CDR3 protein is CASSEFGTGGFNEQFF. The CDR3 DNA is TGCGCCAGCAGTGAGTTTGGGACAGGGGGGTTCAATGAGCAGTTCTTC.

This clonotype was seen repeatedly, ten times or more. V is TRBV12-3 or TRBV12-4 and J is TRBJ2-2; tentative D call: TRBD2 (5 bases). V shed 6 bases and J shed 6 bases, with 20 bases lying between them. The CDR3 is made up of 16 amino acids. CDR3 amino acids: CASSKTKRVLAGELFF. The CDR3, as DNA: TGTGCCAGCAGCAAGACTAAGCGAGTTCTGGCCGGGGAGCTGTTTTTT.

Of note for this clonotype: It may be a read error: a sequence one base away is much more abundant. V and J are TRBV7-2 and TRBJ2-2; 8 nucleotides line up with TRBD1. The CDR3 consists of 13 residues. CDR1 is SGHTA and CDR2 is FQGNSA in the germline V gene. The ends lost 4 bases at V and 6 bases at J; junction bases unmatched: 1. The chain's CDR3 is CASSWTGSGELFF. The CDR3, as DNA: TGTGCCAGCAGCTGGACAGGGTCCGGGGAGCTGTTTTTT. Together with reference TRBV7-2 and TRBJ2-2, the CDR3 gives the full variable domain: GAGVSQSPSNKVTEKGKDVELRCDPISGHTALYWYRQSLGQGLEFLIYFQGNSAPDKSGLPSDRFSAERTGGSVSTLTIQRTQQEDSAVYLCASSWTGSGELFFGEGSRLTVL.

Concerning this clonotype itself: This may arise from a read error, as a much more abundant clone is one base away. The chain joins TRBV30 to TRBJ2-7; no clear D gene. CDR1 is GTSNPN and CDR2 is SVGIG in the germline V gene (reference sequence). CDR3 size: 15 residues. This chain's CDR3 is CAWSADTLRAYEEYF. As DNA, the CDR3 is TGTGCCTGGAGTGCAGACACCCTGCGCGCCTACGAGGAGTACTTC. Using reference TRBV30 and TRBJ2-7 for the parts outside the CDR3, the full variable domain is SQTIHQWPATLVQPVGSPLSLECTVEGTSNPNLYWYRQAAGRGLQLLFYSVGIGQISSEVPQNLSASRPQDRQFILSSKKLLLSDSGFYLCAWSADTLRAYEEYFGPGTRLTVT.

This clonotype was detected many times. The chain joins TRBV20-1 to TRBJ1-6; D is possibly TRBD1 (5 bases). Trimming removed 1 base from V and 0 bases from J, with 7 bases in between. This CDR3 is built from 15 residues. Germline V lookup: CDR1 DFQATT, CDR2 SNEGSKA (reference sequence). CDR3 sequence: CSARGQSSYNSPLHF. The CDR3 nucleotides are TGCAGTGCTAGAGGACAGAGCTCCTATAATTCACCCCTCCACTTT.

In this sample, this clonotype turned up many times. The chain has TRBV6-1 and TRBJ2-1; a weak D match, TRBD1 (5 bases). Germline lookup yields CDR1 MNHNS and CDR2 SASEGT. The CDR3 covers 15 residues. The germline V and J ends were trimmed by 6 bases and 1 base, with 13 bases remaining between them. The CDR3 DNA reads TGTGCCAGCAGACCACAGGTGGTATCCTACAATGAGCAGTTCTTC. Its translation: CASRPQVVSYNEQFF.

This clonotype has ten or more counts. The rearrangement links TRBV11-2 to TRBJ1-1; maybe TRBD1 (5 bases). V lost 0 bases to trimming and J lost 4 bases, with 9 bases between them. This CDR3 is built from 14 residues. Germline-derived CDR1 and CDR2 are SGHAT and FQNNGV. CDR3 amino acids: CASSLDRVRTEAFF. CDR3 sequence (DNA): TGTGCCAGCAGCTTAGACAGGGTTCGCACTGAAGCTTTCTTT.

At least ten counts were recorded for this clonotype. The rearrangement joins TRBV13 to TRBJ2-2; no clear D gene. Germline values: CDR1 PRHDT, CDR2 FYEKMQ (reference sequence). V was shortened by 7 bases and J by 4 bases, with 10 bases between the two germline ends. The CDR3 consists of 13 residues. The CDR3 DNA is TGTGCCAGCAAGGCAGTCGGCACCGGGGAGCTGTTTTTT. Translated, it gives CASKAVGTGELFF.

This clonotype was seen ten or more times. The chain uses TRBV24-1 and TRBJ2-7; possibly TRBD1 for D (5 bases). Trimming cost V 3 bases and J 2 bases, with 16 bases left between them. The germline CDR1 and CDR2 sequences are KGHDR and SFDVKD. The CDR3 consists of 16 residues. CDR3 sequence reads: CATSDPRRQGTYEQYF. CDR3 DNA: TGTGCCACCAGTGATCCAAGGCGGCAGGGTACCTACGAGCAGTACTTC.

This clonotype was counted ten times or more. The genes are TRBV27 and TRBJ1-1; possibly TRBD1 for D (6 bases). The CDR3 is made up of 13 amino acids. In germline, CDR1 is MNHEY, CDR2 SMNVEV (reference sequence). V lost 5 bases and J 8 bases, leaving 15 bases between the germline ends. This CDR3 reads CASSTAGVGEAFF. DNA of the CDR3: TGTGCCAGCAGTACCGCAGGGGTCGGAGAAGCTTTCTTT.

This clonotype was observed many times. The rearrangement joins TRBV7-8 to TRBJ2-3; 12 bases are a match to TRBD2. This CDR3 is 18 amino acids long. CDR1 is SGHVS and CDR2 is FQNEAQ in the germline V gene. The J segment lost 2 bases and the V segment lost 3 bases, leaving 9 bases of the junction unmatched. For the CDR3, the DNA is TGTGCCAGCAGCTTTCCGAGGACTAGCGGGAAGCCCACAGATACGCAGTATTTT. Its translation is CASSFPRTSGKPTDTQYF.

This clonotype was seen at least ten times. The rearrangement uses TRBV3-1 and TRBJ1-2; D is unclear. Trimming stripped 2 bases from V and 4 bases from J, with 8 bases between. The CDR3 has 13 amino acids. CDR1 is LGHDT, CDR2 YNNKEL, per germline (reference sequence). The CDR3 spells CASSQTQSYGYTF. The CDR3, as DNA: TGTGCCAGCAGCCAAACCCAGAGCTATGGCTACACCTTC.

This clonotype was seen more than once but under ten times. The chain uses TRBV7-9 and TRBJ2-3; maybe TRBD2 (6 bases). Trimming stripped 6 bases from V and 6 bases from J, with 13 bases between. This CDR3 has 13 amino acids. Germline V gene lookup returns CDR1 SEHNR and CDR2 FQNEAQ (reference sequence). The CDR3: CASRGLFVDTQYF. CDR3 DNA sequence: TGTGCCAGCAGGGGACTCTTTGTGGATACGCAGTATTTT.

This clonotype came up many times. The rearrangement uses TRBV7-2 and TRBJ2-7; either TRBD1 or TRBD2 may supply D (5 bases each). CDR1 and CDR2 from the germline V gene are SGHTA and FQGNSA. Trimming removed 1 base from V and 0 bases from J, with 10 bases in between. CDR3 size: 15 residues. The CDR3: CASSLGGVVSYEQYF. The CDR3 DNA sequence: TGTGCCAGCAGCTTAGGAGGGGTTGTCTCCTACGAGCAGTACTTC.

The chain employs TRBV4-2 and TRBJ2-5; D may be TRBD2 (6 bases). The CDR3 is 15 residues long. The germline V gene has CDR1 LGHNA and CDR2 YNFKEQ. Trimming took 0 bases from V and 5 from J, leaving 13 bases between them. The CDR3 reads CASSQDWSAGETQYF. Written as DNA, the CDR3 is TGTGCCAGCAGCCAAGATTGGAGTGCGGGGGAGACCCAGTACTTC.

On this clonotype itself: A single base separates this from a much larger clone, so it may be a read error. This sequence joins TRBV27 and TRBJ2-1; 10 bases map to TRBD1. The germline V gene has CDR1 MNHEY and CDR2 SMNVEV (reference sequence). This CDR3 has 16 amino acids. In nucleotides, the CDR3 is TGTGCCAGCCGCCACCAGGGACAGGGGTTTAACAATGAGCAGCTCTTC. Protein sequence: CASRHQGQGFNNEQLF.

Concerning this clonotype itself: Since a much larger clone is just one base distant, this may be a read error. The chain uses TRBV2 and TRBJ2-1; no definite D call. There are 13 residues in the CDR3. Germline assignment: CDR1 SNHLY and CDR2 FYNNEI. As DNA, the CDR3 is TGTGTCAGCAGTGAGAGTGGAGCGAATGAGCAGTTCTTC. Translating gives CVSSESGANEQFF.

This clonotype has at least ten counts. The rearrangement uses TRBV7-6 and TRBJ2-7; either TRBD1 or TRBD2 may fit D (5 bases each). Germline values: CDR1 SGHVS, CDR2 FNYEAQ. The CDR3 loop spans 14 amino acids. V was shortened by 6 bases and J by 0 bases, with 12 bases between the two germline ends. CDR3: CASRHGAHSYEQYF. CDR3 in DNA: TGTGCCAGCAGGCACGGGGCGCACTCCTACGAGCAGTACTTC.

This clonotype has just a few counts. The chain couples TRBV9 to TRBJ2-1; 11 bases agree with TRBD2. The CDR3 covers 16 residues. Germline V gives CDR1 SGDLS, CDR2 YYNGEE. V gave up 3 bases and J gave up 8 bases; unmatched junction bases: 10. The CDR3 sequence is CASSAPLAGVFDEQFF. As DNA, the CDR3 is TGTGCCAGCAGCGCGCCACTAGCGGGAGTTTTTGATGAGCAGTTCTTC.

This clonotype came up a few times. V gene TRBV20-1 combines with J gene TRBJ1-3; the D gene is possibly TRBD1 (5 bases). Trimming left V 5 bases short and J 0 bases short, with 8 bases between. The CDR3 is made up of 13 amino acids. Germline CDR1 reads DFQATT; CDR2 reads SNEGSKA (reference sequence). The CDR3 DNA follows: TGCAGTGCTTCGGACAACTCTGGAAACACCATATATTTT. This encodes CSASDNSGNTIYF.

CDR3 bases: TGCGCCACCTGCAGGGGGGGCAAGGCAGATACGCAGTATTTT. Amino acids: CATCRGGKADTQYF. V and J are TRBV5-1 and TRBJ2-3; D is possibly TRBD1 or TRBD2 (7 bases each). Germline CDR1 reads SGHRS; CDR2 reads YFSETQ. The CDR3 has 14 residues. V was clipped by 9 bases and J by 4 bases, with 18 bases between them.

The sample holds many counts of this clonotype. This rearrangement joins TRBV7-3 to TRBJ2-7, with 9 positions matching TRBD1. The V gene's germline CDR1 is SGHTA and CDR2 FQGTGA. The CDR3 is made up of 12 amino acids. V shed 8 bases, J shed 1 base, and the junction held 0 bases outside the gene matches. The CDR3 DNA reads as TGTGCCAGCGGGACAGGGTCCTACGAGCAGTACTTC. This gives the protein CASGTGSYEQYF.

The gene calls are TRBV11-2 and TRBJ1-4; D is perhaps TRBD1 (5 bases). The V end lost 5 bases, the J end lost 12 bases, and 19 bases lay between the germline ends. The CDR3 has 14 amino acids. Per the germline V gene, CDR1 is SGHAT and CDR2 is FQNNGV. The CDR3 region has the DNA TGTGCCAGCAGCCCGAGGGACCGTTCGGTGGAACTGTTTTTT. This codes for CASSPRDRSVELFF.